The clone carrying this T cell receptor (beta chain) was seen a few times. The germline gene is not matched at one end of the junction; a read error may be the cause. The authors built TCR beta libraries using iRepertoire HTBI primers and Arm-PCR of CDR3 regions. A single record per CDR3 protein comes from TCRdb applying MiXCR to the multiplex PCR reads. Found here are about 310,000 distinct CDR3 sequences, approximately 20% of them singletons; the top ten hold less than 45%. This record comes from a study of regulatory T cells in long-lasting Graves disease. About the research overall: For under 3 months, newly diagnosed Graves' patients had been taking antithyroid drugs.

This CDR3 has 17 residues. CDR1 and CDR2 from the germline V gene are LGHDT and YNNKEL (reference sequence). Time point here: newly diagnosed GD, antithyroid drugs for less than 3 months. Extracted RNA from PBMCs served as the source of the TCR library. This sequence was found in a female donor with Graves disease. The material sequenced was peripheral blood mononuclear cells (PBMCs), taken at new diagnosis, from a patient treated with antithyroid drugs. The rearrangement uses TRBV3-1 and TRBJ2-1; no firm D call. CDR3 region: CASSHFRVMTPYNEQSF. Here the CDR3 DNA reads TGTGCCAGCAGCCATTTCCGGGTGATGACCCCCTACAATGAGCAGTCCTTC.